This TCR beta chain came from a study of T cells in localized non-small cell lung cancer. CDR1 SGHDN and CDR2 FVKESK come from the germline V gene. The CDR3 sequence is 15 residues long. V was cut by 1 base and J by 3 bases, with 9 bases left in between. Regarding the study as a whole: Appearances in adjacent lung were noted for a median about 50 of the top 100 tumor clones.

With regard to this clone: Its target is not known.

The table came from immunoSEQ multiplex PCR; TCRdb's copy has only in-frame clones and leaves some out. Among around 45,000 clones, about 88% were seen once, and the ten largest hold 2.5%. This sample comprised PBMCs, obtained before any cancer treatment. The TCR originated in a man aged 35 to 69 with stage II lung adenocarcinoma. The gene calls are TRBV14 and TRBJ2-2; D is unclear. The CDR3 DNA reads TGTGCCAGCAGCCAAGGAAGGTTAGACACCGGGGAGCTGTTTTTT. Protein: CASSQGRLDTGELFF.